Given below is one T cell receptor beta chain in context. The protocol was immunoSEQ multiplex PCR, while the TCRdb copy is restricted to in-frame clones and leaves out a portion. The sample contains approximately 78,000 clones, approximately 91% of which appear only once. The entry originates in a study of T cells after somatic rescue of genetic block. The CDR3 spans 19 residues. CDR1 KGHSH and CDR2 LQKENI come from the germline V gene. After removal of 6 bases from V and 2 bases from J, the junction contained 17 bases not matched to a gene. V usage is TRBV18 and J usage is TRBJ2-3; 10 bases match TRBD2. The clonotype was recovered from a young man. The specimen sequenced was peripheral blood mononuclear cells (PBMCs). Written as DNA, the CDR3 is TGTGCCAGCTCCCCTGACGGCACTAGCGGGGCCAGGCTCACAGATACGCAGTATTTT. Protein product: CASSPDGTSGARLTDTQYF.